This TCR beta chain was recovered during a study of blood T cells in healthy people across ages (dated by TCRdb to 2014 to 2015). In the study overall: In model experiments, roughly one uniquely barcoded TCR beta cDNA molecule per two T cells was captured by template switching. Using the same blood draw, the study looked at two additional independent replicas of 1 million unique cDNA reads for two donors, one aged 18 to 29 and the other aged 80 or older. Donors were grouped into four age groups: young (average approximately 16 years), middle-aged (around 39), aged (62) and long-lived (about 89). To track age-related changes in TCR beta repertoire diversity, the study relied on deep sequencing normalized with unique cDNA molecular identifiers.

Comments on this clonotype: Its antigen remains unidentified. One base away there is no much larger clone; base qualities are not given.

The germline V end is reduced by 6 bases and the J end by 0 bases; junction bases left unmatched: 7. CDR1 and CDR2, looked up from the germline V gene, are MDHEN and SYDVKM. From the cysteine through the phenylalanine, the CDR3 covers 15 amino acids. Only the CDR3 part of the read is kept: 45 bases, read in frame from the first base. Systemically healthy Caucasian individuals from Russia, roughly 40 in total and aged about 6 to 100 years, were included as donors. Approximately 10 milliliters of peripheral blood were collected from each donor into EDTA-treated Vacutainer tubes. Ficoll-Paque density-gradient centrifugation was used to isolate PBMCs, with at least 6.5 million obtained per sample. Trizol reagent was used to extract total RNA from the PBMCs, yielding at least 5.5 micrograms per sample. For every donor, an aliquot of PBMCs went through flow cytometry to measure the percentages of naive CD45RAhigh/CD27high T cells.

Results the study describes overall, beyond this receptor: Donor CMV infection status was unknown, potentially confounding age-related changes in expanded clonotypes. There was a strong correlation between observed TCR beta diversity and the percentage of naive T cells measured by flow cytometry. Compared with the aged group, the long-lived group had more naive CD4+ T cells, fewer expanded clones and increased TCR diversity, a pattern suggesting age selection. Estimates of total diversity based on one million sequenced T cells were regarded as lower bounds and as underestimates. As age increased, observed TCR beta diversity per million T cells dropped in a roughly linear way, and a significant reduction was already evident by age 40. Because profiling used bulk unsorted PBMCs, naive and antigen-experienced compartments could not be compared conclusively.

The library was generated by 5' RACE. The instrument was an Illumina HiSeq 2500. A second 7 to 11 cycle PCR used a sample-barcoded 5' primer and a J-beta primer mix. A unique molecular identifier was introduced onto each TCR beta cDNA molecule by a template-switch 5' adaptor carrying 12 random nucleotides. Each sample yielded at least 2.5 million CDR3-containing paired-end reads. The Mint cDNA synthesis kit, primed by a TRBC-specific oligonucleotide, was used to synthesize first-strand cDNA from all RNA. Following uracil-DNA glycosylase treatment, a first 18-cycle PCR with universal primers M1SS and BC2_uni_R was performed on all cDNA. The study's processing was this. For normalization, 1 million high-quality reads, each with a distinct molecular identifier, were randomly selected from each sample. Instead of being binned into consensus sequences, reads that shared molecular identifiers were thrown out. CDR3 identification, clonotype clustering and error correction used MiTCR with a Q25 quality threshold and the strictest error-elimination algorithm. A nonparametric unseen species model with Euler transformation was used to estimate lower-bound total TCR beta diversity. TCRdb took the public reads, trimmed them with fastp at Q25, ran MiXCR for clone calling and kept in-frame beta chains. CDR3 protein duplicates are merged, each entry listing the most common genes and DNA. What appears here as the V and J calls and clone size reflects TCRdb's work, not the paper's. The sample table lists approximately 960,000 distinct CDR3 sequences, around 29% of them with a count of one. In total, the top ten clones hold 9.5% to 13% of the sample.

The same data also contributed to another study, on T cells of mothers and their children. Per the second study: Nine systemically healthy Caucasian individuals served as donors, namely three mothers together with their six children. cDNA synthesis consumed the entire amount of extracted RNA, loaded at 1.5 ug RNA in each 15 ul reaction. In the second PCR, sample barcodes and 2-4 random nucleotides were introduced via the M1S primer. Each mother yielded over 8.5 million TCR beta CDR3 reads and each child 3 million to 3.5 million reads. Thymic selection similarly shapes TCR recombination output in related and unrelated pairs, with minor effect from inherited differences. Normalized repertoire overlap was always found to be slightly, but never significantly, higher in related mother-child pairs than in unrelated mother-child pairs. Persistent microchimeric T cell clones were not detected, at a sensitivity of approximately 100 clones per million clonotypes. The study used deep NGS to compare TCR beta repertoires of mothers and children, seeking features distinguishing related mother-child pairs from unrelated individuals. Mothers averaged roughly 40 +/- 4 years of age and children averaged about 10 +/- 4 years. After adapters were ligated using NEBNext reagents, the libraries underwent 100+100 nt paired-end sequencing on an Illumina HiSeq 2000. Mother and child libraries were prepared a month apart and sequenced in separate runs to prevent cross-contamination. Each donor had between about 450,000 and 2,200,000 distinct TCR beta clonotypes identified. Naive TCR beta clonotypes were estimated from low-frequency clonotypes matched to each donor's FACS-determined naive share, without sorting.

The receptor's source is a woman in her thirties or forties in good health. Sequenced input: blood. The receptor chain draws on TRBV28 and TRBJ2-5, and 7 junctional nucleotides match TRBD2. The bases read TGTGCCAGCAGCCAGCGGGGACCGTACCAAGAGACCCAGTACTTC. The translation is CASSQRGPYQETQYF. The entire variable domain, with the stretches around the CDR3 drawn from the reference TRBV28 and TRBJ2-5 proteins, is DVKVTQSSRYLVKRTGEKVFLECVQDMDHENMFWYRQDPGLGLRLIYFSYDVKMKEKGDIPEGYSVSREKKERFSLILESASTNQTSMYLCASSQRGPYQETQYFGPGTRLLVL.